This is a list of T cell receptor beta chains from one sample in a study of blood T cell repertoires in COVID-19. The assay was immunoSEQ multiplex PCR, and TCRdb's table has in-frame clones only and misses some. This table has under 250,000 clones, 75% to 90% appearing once. The source material was PBMCs or T cells enriched from blood (not recorded which). The receptors derive from a woman between 18 and 29 years old in a cohort exposed to, infected with or recovered from COVID-19 (not recorded which). Both conserved end residues are part of each CDR3. Each record gives: J gene, V gene, CDR3 protein.

j_gene: TRBJ1-2; v_gene: TRBV5-1; CDR3aa: CASSPEGQGKDGYTF
j_gene: TRBJ2-5; v_gene: TRBV14; CDR3aa: CASSLRTSGETQYF
j_gene: TRBJ2-1; v_gene: TRBV10-3; CDR3aa: CAISLGDRGEQFF
j_gene: TRBJ1-2; v_gene: TRBV18; CDR3aa: CASSPGAREYGYTF
j_gene: TRBJ2-1; v_gene: TRBV28; CDR3aa: CASSLVGGQNYNEQFF
j_gene: TRBJ1-2; v_gene: TRBV28; CDR3aa: CASSFPDRGFYGYTF
j_gene: TRBJ1-2; v_gene: TRBV5-4; CDR3aa: CASSSGGTNYGYTF
j_gene: TRBJ2-2; v_gene: TRBV11-3; CDR3aa: CASSLEYGLSFTGELFF
j_gene: TRBJ1-2; v_gene: TRBV29-1; CDR3aa: CSVARSNYGYTF
j_gene: TRBJ1-1; v_gene: TRBV6-5; CDR3aa: CASSPRATGGTEAFF
j_gene: TRBJ2-2; v_gene: TRBV5-6; CDR3aa: CASSPDMFDGELFF
j_gene: TRBJ2-7; v_gene: TRBV18; CDR3aa: CASSPIGQNYEQYF
j_gene: TRBJ2-1; v_gene: TRBV14; CDR3aa: CASSPSGRDQTSGSYNEQFF
j_gene: TRBJ1-4; v_gene: TRBV5-8; CDR3aa: CASSPRTRANEKLFF
j_gene: TRBJ2-5; v_gene: TRBV20-1; CDR3aa: CSARDIETQYF